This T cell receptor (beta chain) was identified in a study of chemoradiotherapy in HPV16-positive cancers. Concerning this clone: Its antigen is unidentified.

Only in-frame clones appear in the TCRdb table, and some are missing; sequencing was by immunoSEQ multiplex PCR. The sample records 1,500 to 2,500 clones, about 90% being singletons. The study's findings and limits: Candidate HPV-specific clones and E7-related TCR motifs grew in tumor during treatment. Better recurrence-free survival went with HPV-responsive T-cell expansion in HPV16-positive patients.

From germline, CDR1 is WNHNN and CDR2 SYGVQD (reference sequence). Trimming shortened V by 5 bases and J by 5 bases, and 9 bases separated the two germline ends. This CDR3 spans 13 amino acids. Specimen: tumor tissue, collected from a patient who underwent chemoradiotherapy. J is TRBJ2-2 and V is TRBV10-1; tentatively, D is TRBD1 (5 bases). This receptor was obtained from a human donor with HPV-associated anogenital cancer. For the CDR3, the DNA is TGCGCCAGCAGTAGACAGACAACCGGGGAGCTGTTTTTT. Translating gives CASSRQTTGELFF.